This is a list of T cell receptor beta chains from one sample in a study of blood T cell repertoires in COVID-19. Data came from immunoSEQ multiplex PCR; TCRdb stores just in-frame clones and leaves some out. This table holds 150,000 to 200,000 clones, approximately 87% found once. Specimen: peripheral blood. The origin of the receptors is a man aged 18 to 30 with active or convalescent COVID-19. Both conserved end residues are part of each CDR3. The D gene is left open where the match is weak. Size is omitted from some rows. Given values are once, few, many or a class for expanded clones.

clone size,V gene,J gene,D gene,CDR3 protein,CDR3 DNA
-,TRBV5-4,TRBJ2-5,TRBD1,CASSFWTGETQYF,TGTGCCAGCAGCTTTTGGACAGGGGAGACCCAGTACTTC
few,TRBV23-1,TRBJ1-2,TRBD1,CATLPGGEDGYTF,TGCGCCACCCTACCAGGGGGCGAGGATGGCTACACCTTC
-,TRBV2,TRBJ1-5,TRBD1,CASRDRGPVLSQHF,TGTGCCAGCAGGGACAGGGGGCCTGTTTTGTCCCAGCATTTT
-,TRBV6-2/TRBV6-3,TRBJ2-1,TRBD1,CASSQQGTSSYNEQFF,TGTGCCAGCAGCCAACAGGGGACCTCCTCCTACAATGAGCAGTTCTTC
-,TRBV10-3,TRBJ2-3,-,CAISEISDTQYF,TGTGCCATCAGTGAGATATCGGATACGCAGTATTTT
once,TRBV5-4,TRBJ1-1,-,CASSFLYDSPNTEAFF,TGTGCCAGCAGCTTCCTATACGACAGCCCGAACACTGAAGCTTTCTTT
-,TRBV12-3/TRBV12-4,TRBJ2-2,-,CASSFQGGELFF,TGTGCCAGCAGTTTTCAGGGTGGGGAGCTGTTTTTT
-,TRBV21-1,TRBJ2-3,-,CASSNPPRGSTDTQYF,TGTGCCAGCAGCAATCCACCCCGCGGGAGCACAGATACGCAGTATTTT
-,TRBV10-3,TRBJ1-3,-,CAISSEGGLGNTIYF,TGTGCCATCAGCTCCGAGGGGGGGCTTGGAAACACCATATATTTT
-,TRBV7-9,TRBJ2-2,-,CASSFTSTGELFF,TGTGCCAGCAGCTTCACAAGCACCGGGGAGCTGTTTTTT
-,TRBV5-6,TRBJ1-4,TRBD1,CASSFGTGKNEKLFF,TGTGCCAGCAGCTTCGGGACAGGGAAGAATGAAAAACTGTTTTTT
-,TRBV7-2,TRBJ1-5,-,CASSWAGADNQPQHF,TGTGCCAGCAGCTGGGCGGGGGCCGACAATCAGCCCCAGCATTTT
-,TRBV7-2,TRBJ1-3,-,CASSLALGNTIYF,TGTGCCAGCAGCTTAGCCCTCGGAAACACCATATATTTT
-,TRBV5-6,TRBJ1-1,TRBD1,CASSPGGGPEAFF,TGTGCCAGCAGCCCTGGAGGGGGCCCTGAAGCTTTCTTT
-,TRBV6-1,TRBJ1-6,-,CASSDIQGGYSPLHF,TGTGCCAGCAGTGATATACAGGGAGGGTATTCACCCCTCCACTTT
-,TRBV5-6,TRBJ1-2,-,CASSLLAYGYTF,TGTGCCAGCAGCTTGCTGGCCTATGGCTACACCTTC
-,TRBV5-5,TRBJ2-1,TRBD1,CASSLGQLRDNEQFF,TGTGCCAGCAGCCTGGGACAGCTAAGGGACAATGAGCAGTTCTTC
-,TRBV15,TRBJ2-1,-,CATSRDPGSGRNEQFF,TGTGCCACCAGCAGAGACCCCGGGAGTGGGAGAAATGAGCAGTTCTTC